This T cell receptor (beta chain) was recorded in a study of identical twins. Notes on the study in general: Analyses of zero insertions could be partly confounded by invariant MAIT and iNKT cells. There were fewer insertions in abundant cord blood beta clonotypes, but memory repertoires showed no such pattern.

This clonotype was picked up many times. Its antigen remains unknown. Germline assignment: CDR1 LGHNA and CDR2 YNFKEQ. This CDR3 region has 16 residues. The ends lost 2 bases at V and 7 bases at J; junction bases unmatched: 11. Each cDNA held unique molecular identifiers, and template switching gave it a universal primer site. Each CDR3 protein is one row after TCRdb ran MiXCR on the 5' RACE reads. Altogether around 200,000 distinct CDR3 sequences are present, less than 9.5% being singletons, with the ten largest covering 5% to 5.5%. The J gene is TRBJ1-5, the V gene TRBV4-2; 7 bases line up with TRBD1. The sequence came from a woman younger than 35 in good health. The source material was memory (CD45RO+) T cells sorted from blood. CDR3: CASSQYLTGDGQPQHF. CDR3 coding DNA: TGTGCCAGCAGCCAATATCTTACAGGGGATGGGCAGCCCCAGCATTTT.